One and the same sample provided the 2 T cell receptor beta chains below, sequenced in a study of graft-versus-host responses after intestinal transplantation. The antigens for these receptors are not known. Libraries were prepared by immunoSEQ multiplex PCR; TCRdb keeps only in-frame clonotypes and omits some of them. This sample has 90,000 to 120,000 clones, with about 87% found just once. Specimen: unstimulated CD4+ T cells sorted from spleen or lymph node cells, collected before transplant. The receptors shown here come from a human donor who was the organ donor for an intestinal transplant.

The chain uses TRBV2 and TRBJ1-2, with 9 bases lining up with TRBD1. Germline V lookup: CDR1 SNHLY, CDR2 FYNNEI. CDR3 length: 14 residues. Trimming removed 3 bases from V and 6 bases from J; junction bases left unmatched: 5. The CDR3 DNA is TGTGCCAGCAGTGAGGACAGGGGCGTCAATGGCTACACCTTC. Protein product: CASSEDRGVNGYTF.

V is TRBV7-2 and J is TRBJ2-7; D might be TRBD2 (6 bases). Looked up from germline, CDR1 is SGHTA and CDR2 is FQGNSA. Trimming left V 5 bases short and J 2 bases short, with 10 bases between. The CDR3 extends over 13 amino acids. The CDR3 spells CASSQGTAYEQYF. Written as DNA, the CDR3 is TGTGCCAGCAGCCAAGGGACTGCCTACGAGCAGTACTTC.